Presented here are 6 T cell receptor beta chains from one specimen sequenced in a study of cytomegalovirus exposure and HLA in healthy donors. 13 Jbeta primers and 60 Vbeta primers were used for the PCR. The protocol was immunoSEQ multiplex PCR, while the TCRdb copy is restricted to in-frame clones and leaves out a portion. The sample has tens of thousands of clones. The specimen was PBMCs. All receptors derive from a woman in her forties in good health and CMV-seropositive.

V is TRBV11-3 and J is TRBJ1-2; 7 bases align to TRBD1. Per the germline V gene, CDR1 is SGHNT and CDR2 is YENEEA. The CDR3 runs 14 residues. J lost 8 bases, V lost 0 bases, and 6 bases had no gene match. CDR3 nucleotides: TGTGCCAGCAGCTTAGATCACAGGGGAATAGGCTACACCTTC. It encodes CASSLDHRGIGYTF. Combining the CDR3 with reference TRBV11-3 and TRBJ1-2 gives the whole variable domain EAGVVQSPRYKIIEKKQPVAFWCNPISGHNTLYWYLQNLGQGPELLIRYENEEAVDDSQLPKDRFSAERLKGVDSTLKIQPAELGDSAVYLCASSLDHRGIGYTFGSGTRLTVV.

The rearrangement uses TRBV5-1 and TRBJ1-1; TRBD1 might be the D (5 bases). V lost 2 bases and J lost 1, with 9 bases in between. Germline V gene sequence: CDR1 SGHRS, CDR2 YFSETQ. The CDR3 is 14 amino acids. CDR3 in amino acids: CASSLQDPNTEAFF. In nucleotides, the CDR3 is TGCGCCAGCAGCTTACAGGACCCGAACACTGAAGCTTTCTTT.

On this clone itself: A read error may account for a junction end that differs from germline. The V call is TRBV7-3, the J call TRBJ1-4; D is possibly TRBD1 (6 bases). Germline values: CDR1 SGHTA, CDR2 FQGTGA. The CDR3 covers 15 residues. The CDR3 protein is CASSSQRGIRGKTVF. The CDR3 coding sequence is TGTGCCAGCAGCTCACAGAGGGGGATTCGGGGAAAAACTGTTTTT.

The chain links TRBV2 to TRBJ2-7, with 8 bases fitting TRBD2. The germline V gene encodes CDR1 SNHLY and CDR2 FYNNEI. The CDR3 extends over 17 amino acids. The V segment lost 1 base and the J segment 0 bases; nucleotides outside the gene matches: 8. CDR3 nucleotides: TGTGCCAGCAGTGAAGAGGCTAGCGGGTGGAGCTCCTACGAGCAGTACTTC. Residues: CASSEEASGWSSYEQYF.

The chain is built from TRBV29-1 and TRBJ1-1; 8 nucleotides line up with TRBD1. V shed 2 bases and J 1 base; nucleotides not matched to a gene: 3. The CDR3 covers 14 residues. Per the germline V gene, CDR1 is SQVTM and CDR2 is ANQGSEA. The CDR3 is CSVERDRTNTEAFF. The CDR3 coding sequence is TGCAGCGTTGAAAGGGACAGGACGAACACTGAAGCTTTCTTT.

V and J are TRBV15 and TRBJ1-5; the D is unclear. Per germline, CDR1 LNHNV and CDR2 YYDKDF (reference sequence). The V end was cut by 0 bases, the J end by 1 base, with 7 bases between. The CDR3 is made up of 15 amino acids. CDR3 sequence: CATSRDLASNQPQHF. The CDR3 region has the DNA TGTGCCACCAGCAGAGATCTGGCAAGCAATCAGCCCCAGCATTTT.